A selection of T cell receptor beta chains follows, all from one sample in a study of response to subunit inactivated influenza vaccine. TCRdb reprocessed the RT-PCR reads with MiXCR, giving one entry per CDR3 protein. The sample includes about 780,000 distinct CDR3 sequences, roughly 18% of them seen just once. The sample here was PBMCs from blood, taken about 5 days after vaccination. The receptors come from a man aged 50 to 60 who received an inactivated influenza vaccine. Each CDR3 is given with its conserved first and last residue. The D gene is left open where the match is weak. Not all rows give a size; the values are once, few, many and, for expanded clones, a class.

CDR3 | DNA | J | D | size | V
CASSRDRGYEAFF | TGTGCCAGCAGCCGGGACAGGGGCTATGAAGCTTTCTTT | TRBJ1-1 | TRBD1 | - | TRBV4-2
CASSPGRESYNEQFF | TGTGCCAGCTCACCAGGGCGGGAGTCCTACAATGAGCAGTTCTTC | TRBJ2-1 | TRBD2 | - | TRBV18
CASTGQGAGELFF | TGCGCCAGTACGGGACAGGGGGCCGGGGAGCTGTTTTTT | TRBJ2-2 | TRBD1 | - | TRBV5-1
CVSAKGQEGGTEAFF | TGCGTCAGCGCAAAGGGACAGGAGGGTGGCACTGAAGCTTTCTTT | TRBJ1-1 | TRBD1 | - | TRBV4-3
CASSLAAGIDSPLHF | TGTGCCAGCAGTTTAGCCGCAGGGATTGATTCACCCCTCCACTTT | TRBJ1-6 | - | once | TRBV27
CASSPDPPLSSYNEQFF | TGCGCCAGCAGCCCGGACCCGCCCCTCAGCTCCTACAATGAGCAGTTCTTC | TRBJ2-1 | - | few | TRBV5-1
CASSLLLAGGNTGELFF | TGTGCCAGCAGTTTATTACTAGCGGGGGGGAACACCGGGGAGCTGTTTTTT | TRBJ2-2 | TRBD2 | - | TRBV12-3/TRBV12-4
CASRWTHDTEAFF | TGTGCCAGCAGATGGACACATGACACTGAAGCTTTCTTT | TRBJ1-1 | - | - | TRBV5-5
CASSPRRTGGYEQYF | TGTGCCAGCAGCCCGCGGCGGACAGGGGGCTACGAGCAGTACTTC | TRBJ2-7 | TRBD1 | - | TRBV7-8
CASSLVTSGTSYNEQFF | TGTGCCAGCAGCTTAGTGACTAGCGGGACCTCCTACAATGAGCAGTTCTTC | TRBJ2-1 | TRBD2 | - | TRBV7-9
CASTAPSWFVTNEQFF | TGTGCCAGCACCGCCCCGTCCTGGTTCGTTACAAATGAGCAGTTCTTC | TRBJ2-1 | - | - | TRBV12-3/TRBV12-4
CASSLRSWGRDEQYF | TGTGCCAGCAGCTTGCGGTCTTGGGGTCGGGACGAGCAGTACTTC | TRBJ2-7 | - | few | TRBV7-2
CASSYNRLNTGELFF | TGTGCCAGCAGTTATAACAGATTAAACACCGGGGAGCTGTTTTTT | TRBJ2-2 | - | few | TRBV12-3/TRBV12-4
CATSAGTEETQYF | TGTGCCACCAGCGCCGGGACAGAAGAGACCCAGTACTTC | TRBJ2-5 | TRBD1 | - | TRBV15
CATSRDQGSGGYTF | TGTGCCACCAGCAGAGATCAGGGTAGCGGTGGCTACACCTTC | TRBJ1-2 | - | - | TRBV15
CASKDDSEGTEAFF | TGTGCCAGCAAAGACGACAGTGAGGGCACTGAAGCTTTCTTT | TRBJ1-1 | - | - | TRBV27
CASSLVGTTSTDTQYF | TGCGCCAGCAGCTTGGTTGGGACAACTAGCACAGATACGCAGTATTTT | TRBJ2-3 | - | - | TRBV5-1
CASSSPGTVDYEQYF | TGTGCCAGCAGCTCCCCCGGGACGGTAGACTACGAGCAGTACTTC | TRBJ2-7 | - | once | TRBV13
CASSLSLAGAHEQYF | TGTGCCAGCAGCTTATCCCTGGCAGGGGCCCACGAGCAGTACTTC | TRBJ2-7 | - | few | TRBV7-2
CASSLGTGGLYEQYF | TGTGCCAGCAGCTTAGGGACAGGGGGCCTCTACGAGCAGTACTTC | TRBJ2-7 | TRBD1 | - | TRBV7-2
CASSVEGLGYGGELFF | TGTGCCAGCAGCGTAGAAGGGTTGGGGTATGGCGGGGAGCTGTTTTTT | TRBJ2-2 | - | few | TRBV9
CASIFGTEAFF | TGTGCCAGCATCTTCGGTACTGAAGCTTTCTTT | TRBJ1-1 | - | many | TRBV5-6
CSARARRLPSSYNEQFF | TGCAGTGCTAGAGCAAGGCGACTACCTAGCTCCTACAATGAGCAGTTCTTC | TRBJ2-1 | - | - | TRBV20-1
CASSRERGSYEQYF | TGTGCCAGCAGCCGCGAGCGGGGAAGCTACGAGCAGTACTTC | TRBJ2-7 | TRBD2 | few | TRBV6-1
CASSAGTDNQPQHF | TGTGCCAGCAGCGCGGGGACAGACAATCAGCCCCAGCATTTT | TRBJ1-5 | TRBD1 | - | TRBV7-9
CAISGDREQYF | TGTGCCATCAGTGGGGACAGAGAGCAGTACTTC | TRBJ2-7 | TRBD1 | - | TRBV10-3
CSVSDPNTGELFF | TGCAGCGTTTCGGACCCGAACACCGGGGAGCTGTTTTTT | TRBJ2-2 | - | many | TRBV29-1
CASSIQQGAGGEQFF | TGTGCCAGTAGTATCCAACAGGGGGCAGGAGGTGAGCAGTTCTTC | TRBJ2-1 | TRBD1 | few | TRBV19
CASSLPLGRDTGAAETQYF | TGTGCCAGCAGCTTACCTCTTGGGAGGGATACGGGGGCGGCAGAGACCCAGTACTTC | TRBJ2-5 | - | - | TRBV7-8
CSARDQRLAGGINYNEQFF | TGCAGTGCTAGAGATCAGAGACTAGCGGGAGGGATCAACTACAATGAGCAGTTCTTC | TRBJ2-1 | TRBD2 | few | TRBV20-1
CASSLEPAGTSGNTIYF | TGTGCCAGCAGCTTGGAACCTGCCGGGACGAGCGGAAACACCATATATTTT | TRBJ1-3 | - | - | TRBV7-6